The source of this TCR beta chain is a study of cytomegalovirus exposure and HLA in healthy donors. Overall study findings and caveats: The listing of roughly 160 TCR beta chains classed them as cytomegalovirus-associated.

The germline V gene has CDR1 LGHNA and CDR2 YSLEER. The CDR3 sequence is 16 residues long. The V end was cut by 1 base, the J end by 7 bases, with 16 bases between. Libraries were prepared by immunoSEQ multiplex PCR; TCRdb keeps only in-frame clonotypes and omits some of them. Here the sample spans about 82,000 clones, 85% to 95% being singletons. This clone has just a few counts. Its antigen is currently unknown. The sequencing input was PBMCs. J is TRBJ1-4 and V is TRBV4-3; D perhaps matches TRBD1 (6 bases). The TCR originated in a woman aged 18-30 years in good health and CMV-seronegative. CDR3 loop: CASSQGVAGVGEKLFF. CDR3 in DNA: TGCGCCAGCAGCCAAGGGGTCGCAGGGGTGGGTGAAAAACTGTTTTTT.